Below are 20 T cell receptor beta chains sequenced from a single sample in a study of patients and donors after allogeneic stem cell transplantation. TCRdb recomputed calls from the RT-PCR reads with MiXCR, one row per CDR3 protein. The sample includes about 200,000 distinct CDR3 sequences, approximately 41% seen only once; the top ten take less than 40%. Sample: blood, either unsorted or a sorted T cell fraction (not recorded which). The receptors derive from a human donor who was either an allogeneic HSCT recipient or a stem cell or donor lymphocyte infusion donor (not recorded which). It is not recorded whose cells these are; they may come from a transplant donor.

The chain links TRBV6-5 to TRBJ1-2; D ambiguous. Deletions cut 8 bases from V and 4 bases from J, with 11 bases between. Looked up from germline, CDR1 is MNHEY and CDR2 is SVGAGI. The CDR3 spans 12 residues. The CDR3 sequence is CASFNPPYGYTF. CDR3 coding DNA: TGTGCCAGCTTTAATCCCCCCTATGGCTACACCTTC.

This clonotype has a handful of counts. The rearrangement uses TRBV12-3 or TRBV12-4 and TRBJ1-4; the D gene is possibly TRBD1 (5 bases). The CDR3 extends over 14 amino acids. Between the trimmed V and J ends, which lost 2 bases and 5 bases, there was a span of 9 bases. This CDR3 reads CASSLREGNEKLFF. Here the CDR3 DNA reads TGTGCCAGCAGTTTAAGGGAGGGGAATGAAAAACTGTTTTTT.

This rearrangement joins TRBV11-1 to TRBJ2-1, with D perhaps TRBD1 or TRBD2 (5 bases each). Trimming removed 2 bases from V and 8 bases from J, with 16 bases in between. CDR3 length: 15 residues. Looked up from germline, CDR1 is SGHAT and CDR2 is FQDESV (reference sequence). CDR3 protein: CASSLMQGPIDEQFF. The CDR3 DNA is TGTGCCAGCAGCTTAATGCAGGGACCCATCGATGAGCAGTTCTTC. The complete variable domain, with remaining parts taken from reference TRBV11-1 and TRBJ2-1, reads EAEVAQSPRYKITEKSQAVAFWCDPISGHATLYWYRQILGQGPELLVQFQDESVVDDSQLPKDRFSAERLKGVDSTLKIQPAELGDSAMYLCASSLMQGPIDEQFFGPGTRLTVL.

The J gene is TRBJ2-1, the V gene TRBV15, with 9 bases identical to TRBD1. Germline values: CDR1 LNHNV, CDR2 YYDKDF (reference sequence). The CDR3 is 16 amino acids. Losses at the gene ends were 5 bases for V and 8 bases for J; bases not matched to a gene: 13. For the CDR3, the DNA is TGTGCCACCAGCTCCCCATGGGACAGGGACCCCCATGAGCAGTTCTTC. This encodes CATSSPWDRDPHEQFF.

This clonotype was counted between two and nine times. This sequence joins TRBV12-3 or TRBV12-4 and TRBJ1-5; tentatively, D is TRBD1 (5 bases). Trimming took 3 bases from V and 15 from J, leaving 15 bases between them. This CDR3 comprises 12 residues. CDR3 sequence (DNA): TGTGCCAGCAGTTTCGGGACGTCCAGTTGGCATTTT. This translates into CASSFGTSSWHF.

This clonotype occurred a few times. The chain employs TRBV12-3 or TRBV12-4 and TRBJ1-4; D might be TRBD1 (5 bases). This CDR3 has 15 amino acids. Trimming took off 8 bases at V and 0 bases at J, with 13 bases between the two ends. CDR3 nucleotide sequence: TGTGCCAGCGGTTCTCGGGGCGCAACTAATGAAAAACTGTTTTTT. Protein product: CASGSRGATNEKLFF.

The rearrangement links TRBV29-1 to TRBJ2-3; 8 positions agree with TRBD2. J gave up 0 bases and V 2 bases, and 1 base lay outside the gene matches. In germline, CDR1 is SQVTM, CDR2 ANQGSEA. CDR3 length equals 14 residues. The CDR3: CSVERGGSTDTQYF. In nucleotides, the CDR3 is TGCAGCGTTGAACGGGGGGGAAGCACAGATACGCAGTATTTT.

The gene calls are TRBV5-1 and TRBJ2-7, with TRBD2 identical over 8 bases. Germline CDR1 reads SGHRS; CDR2 reads YFSETQ. The CDR3 has 15 amino acids. V shed 0 bases and J 5 bases; nucleotides not matched to a gene: 7. CDR3 nucleotide sequence: TGCGCCAGCAGCTTGGGAACGCGGGGGGTAAACGAGCAGTACTTC. Its protein is CASSLGTRGVNEQYF.

This rearrangement joins TRBV7-2 to TRBJ2-2, with TRBD2 identical over 8 bases. Germline lookup yields CDR1 SGHTA and CDR2 FQGNSA. V lost 5 bases to trimming and J lost 4 bases; unmatched junction nucleotides: 6. The CDR3 length is 15 residues. CDR3 bases: TGTGCCAGCAGCAAGACTAGCGTGGGCACCGGGGAGCTGTTTTTT. Protein: CASSKTSVGTGELFF.

This clonotype was seen ten or more times. V usage is TRBV29-1 and J usage is TRBJ2-1; D is perhaps TRBD1 (6 bases). Germline V gene lookup returns CDR1 SQVTM and CDR2 ANQGSEA. The CDR3 is 11 amino acids. The V end lost 7 bases, the J end lost 10 bases, and 14 bases lay between the germline ends. The CDR3 coding sequence is TGCAGCGCTTCCCAGGGGAAGGAGCAGTTCTTC. The encoded protein is CSASQGKEQFF.

CDR3 sequence: CASSQDSLAGGPLRTDTQYF. The CDR3 DNA reads TGTGCCAGCAGCCAAGATAGTCTAGCGGGAGGGCCACTCCGCACAGATACGCAGTATTTT. The J gene is TRBJ2-3, the V gene TRBV4-2, with TRBD2 identical over 12 bases. Germline V gene data show CDR1 as LGHNA and CDR2 as YNFKEQ. The length of the CDR3 is 20 residues. Trimming took 0 bases from V and 1 from J; bases not matched to a gene: 11.

The V gene is TRBV3-1, the J gene TRBJ1-1, with D unresolved. The CDR3 covers 14 residues. CDR1 LGHDT and CDR2 YNNKEL come from the germline V gene (reference sequence). V was trimmed by 0 bases and J by 7 bases, leaving 12 bases between them. The DNA of the CDR3 is TGTGCCAGCAGCCAAGACTGGTCCCAAAATGAAGCTTTCTTT. This encodes CASSQDWSQNEAFF. The variable domain in full, with the rest retrieved from reference TRBV3-1 and TRBJ1-1, is DTAVSQTPKYLVTQMGNDKSIKCEQNLGHDTMYWYKQDSKKFLKIMFSYNNKELIINETVPNRFSPKSPDKAHLNLHINSLELGDSAVYFCASSQDWSQNEAFFGQGTRLTVV.

This clonotype has just a few counts. The chain joins TRBV6-6 to TRBJ1-5; D gene ambiguous. Germline CDR1 reads MNHNY; CDR2 reads SVGAGI (reference sequence). CDR3 size: 15 residues. V lost 5 bases and J 2 bases, leaving 13 bases between the germline ends. For the CDR3, the DNA is TGTGCCAGCAGTGCAGACGGGAGTCGCAATCAGCCCCAGCATTTT. Its translation: CASSADGSRNQPQHF.

This chain connects TRBV12-3 or TRBV12-4 to TRBJ1-6; no clear D. There are 12 residues in the CDR3. V shed 5 bases and J shed 6 bases, with 5 bases lying between them. In DNA form, the CDR3 reads TGTGCCAGCAGTCCGATTAATTCACCCCTCCACTTT. As protein: CASSPINSPLHF.

This clonotype was seen a few times. The rearrangement joins TRBV3-1 to TRBJ1-5; TRBD1 is a possible D gene (6 bases). The germline CDR1 and CDR2 sequences are LGHDT and YNNKEL (reference sequence). This CDR3 is built from 16 residues. V was clipped by 0 bases and J by 5 bases, with 14 bases between them. CDR3 DNA sequence: TGTGCCAGCAGCCAAGAAGGGGGTCTCACAGATCAGCCCCAGCATTTT. Protein: CASSQEGGLTDQPQHF.

This clonotype came up a few times. The chain links TRBV2 to TRBJ2-7; 8 bases are shared with TRBD1. V shed 7 bases, J shed 0 bases, and the junction held 11 bases outside the gene matches. This CDR3 is 16 amino acids long. CDR1 is SNHLY, CDR2 FYNNEI, per germline. This chain's CDR3 is CASTDDRGPSSYEQYF. CDR3 DNA sequence: TGTGCCAGCACCGATGACAGGGGCCCAAGCTCCTACGAGCAGTACTTC.

The rearrangement uses TRBV25-1 and TRBJ1-1, with D uncertain. Trimming removed 8 bases from V and 1 base from J, with 5 bases in between. This CDR3 contains 11 residues. The germline CDR1 and CDR2 sequences are MGHDK and SYGVNS. The CDR3 sequence is CASGWNTEAFF. CDR3 DNA sequence: TGTGCCAGCGGGTGGAACACTGAAGCTTTCTTT.

The CDR3 DNA is TGTGCCAGCAGCCAAGAGAGGGGGGGCACCGGGGAGCTGTTTTTT. It encodes CASSQERGGTGELFF. The rearrangement uses TRBV4-2 and TRBJ2-2; D is perhaps TRBD2 (7 bases). With 0 bases removed from V and 4 bases from J, the gap between germline ends came to 9 bases. CDR1 and CDR2 (germline): LGHNA, YNFKEQ. The length of the CDR3 is 15 residues.

The genes are TRBV10-3 and TRBJ2-1, with 14 bases aligning to TRBD2. The germline CDR1 and CDR2 sequences are ENHRY and SYGVKD. This CDR3 spans 18 amino acids. The ends lost 5 bases at V and 0 bases at J; junction bases unmatched: 6. Written as DNA, the CDR3 is TGTGCCATCAGTCTGGGACTAGCGGGAGTCTCCTCCTACAATGAGCAGTTCTTC. It encodes CAISLGLAGVSSYNEQFF.

A few counts support this clonotype. The chain has TRBV12-3 or TRBV12-4 and TRBJ1-6; D call uncertain. This CDR3 has 12 residues. The V and J ends lost 6 bases and 8 bases respectively, with 8 bases between them. The CDR3 sequence: CASSPDYSPLHF. CDR3 sequence (DNA): TGTGCCAGCAGCCCCGACTATTCACCCCTCCACTTT.